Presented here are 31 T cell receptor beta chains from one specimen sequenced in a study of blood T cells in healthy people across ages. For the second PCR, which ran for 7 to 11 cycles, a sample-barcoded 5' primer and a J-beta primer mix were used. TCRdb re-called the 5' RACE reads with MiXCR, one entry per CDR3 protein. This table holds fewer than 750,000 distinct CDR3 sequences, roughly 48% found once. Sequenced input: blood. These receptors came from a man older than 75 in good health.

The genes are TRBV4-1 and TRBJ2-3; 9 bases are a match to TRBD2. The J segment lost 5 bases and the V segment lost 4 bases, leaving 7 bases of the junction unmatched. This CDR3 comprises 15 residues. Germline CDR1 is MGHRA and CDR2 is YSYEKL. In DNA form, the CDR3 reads TGCGCCAGCAGCCGTAGCGGGAGTGGAGGAGATACGCAGTATTTT. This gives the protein CASSRSGSGGDTQYF.

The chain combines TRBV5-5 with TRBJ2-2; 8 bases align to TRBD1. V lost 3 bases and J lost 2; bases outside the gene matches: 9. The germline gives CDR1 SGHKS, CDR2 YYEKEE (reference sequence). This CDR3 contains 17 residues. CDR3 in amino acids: CASSSTPGTGNTGELFF. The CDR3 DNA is TGTGCCAGCAGCTCCACCCCCGGGACAGGTAACACCGGGGAGCTGTTTTTT.

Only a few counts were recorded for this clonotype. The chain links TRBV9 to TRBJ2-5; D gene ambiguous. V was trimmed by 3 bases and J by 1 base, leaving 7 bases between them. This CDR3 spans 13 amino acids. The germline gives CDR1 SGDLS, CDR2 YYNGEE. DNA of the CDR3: TGTGCCAGCAGCGAAGCCCTCCAAGAGACCCAGTACTTC. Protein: CASSEALQETQYF.

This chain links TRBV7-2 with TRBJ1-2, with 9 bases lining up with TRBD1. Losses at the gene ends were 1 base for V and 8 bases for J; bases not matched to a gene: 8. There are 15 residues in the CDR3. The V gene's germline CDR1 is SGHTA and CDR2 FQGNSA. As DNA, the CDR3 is TGTGCCAGCAGCTTAGATGGTACAGGGGGCAGCGGCTACACCTTC. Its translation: CASSLDGTGGSGYTF.

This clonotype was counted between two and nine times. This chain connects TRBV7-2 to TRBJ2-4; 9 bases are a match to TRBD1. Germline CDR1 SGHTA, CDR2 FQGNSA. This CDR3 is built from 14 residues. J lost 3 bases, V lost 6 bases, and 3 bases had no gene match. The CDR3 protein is CASRTGGVKNIQYF. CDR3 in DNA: TGTGCCAGCAGGACAGGGGGGGTCAAAAACATTCAGTACTTC.

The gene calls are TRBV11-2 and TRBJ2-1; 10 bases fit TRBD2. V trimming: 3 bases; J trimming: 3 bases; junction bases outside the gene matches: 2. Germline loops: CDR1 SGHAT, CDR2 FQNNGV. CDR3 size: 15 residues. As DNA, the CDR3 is TGTGCCAGCAGCTTTCTAGCGGGAGACTACAATGAGCAGTTCTTC. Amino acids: CASSFLAGDYNEQFF.

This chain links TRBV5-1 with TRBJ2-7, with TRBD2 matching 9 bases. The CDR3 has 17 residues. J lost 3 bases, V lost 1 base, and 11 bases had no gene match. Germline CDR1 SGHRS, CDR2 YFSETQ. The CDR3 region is CASSLRLAGLTRYEQYF. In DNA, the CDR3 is TGCGCCAGCAGCTTGCGGCTAGCGGGATTAACACGCTACGAGCAGTACTTC.

CDR3 nucleotides: TGTGCCAGCAGCTTGGGAGTGCGCTCCTACGAGCAGTACTTC. Translation gives CASSLGVRSYEQYF. The rearrangement joins TRBV5-6 to TRBJ2-7; D remains ambiguous. The CDR3 spans 14 residues. Between the trimmed V and J ends, which lost 0 bases and 0 bases, there was a span of 7 bases. Germline loops: CDR1 SGHDT, CDR2 YYEEEE.

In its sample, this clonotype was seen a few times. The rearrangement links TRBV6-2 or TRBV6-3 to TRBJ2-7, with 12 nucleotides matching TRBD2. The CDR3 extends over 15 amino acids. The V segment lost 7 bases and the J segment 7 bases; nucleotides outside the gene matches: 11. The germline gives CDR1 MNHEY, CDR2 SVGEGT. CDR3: CASIAGLAGTGEQYF. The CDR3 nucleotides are TGTGCCAGCATCGCCGGACTAGCGGGAACGGGAGAGCAGTACTTC.

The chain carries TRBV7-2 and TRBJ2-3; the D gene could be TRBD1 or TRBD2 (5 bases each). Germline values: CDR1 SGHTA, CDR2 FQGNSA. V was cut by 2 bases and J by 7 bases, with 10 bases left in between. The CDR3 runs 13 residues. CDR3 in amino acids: CASSLLRGNTQYF. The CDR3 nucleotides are TGTGCCAGCAGCTTATTGAGGGGAAATACGCAGTATTTT.

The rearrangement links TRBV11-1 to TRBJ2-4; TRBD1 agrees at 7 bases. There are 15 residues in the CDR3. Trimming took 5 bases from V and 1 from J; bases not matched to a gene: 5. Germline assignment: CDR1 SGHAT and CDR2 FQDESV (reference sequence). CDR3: CASSLYRGAKNIQYF. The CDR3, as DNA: TGTGCCAGCAGCCTTTACAGGGGTGCCAAAAACATTCAGTACTTC.

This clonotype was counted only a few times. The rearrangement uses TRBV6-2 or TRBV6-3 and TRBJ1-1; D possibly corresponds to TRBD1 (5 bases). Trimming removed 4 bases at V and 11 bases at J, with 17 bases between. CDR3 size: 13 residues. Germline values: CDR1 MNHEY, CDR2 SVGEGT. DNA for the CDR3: TGTGCCAGCAGTTCCTCGGGACCACGAGCCGCTTTCTTT. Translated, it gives CASSSSGPRAAFF.

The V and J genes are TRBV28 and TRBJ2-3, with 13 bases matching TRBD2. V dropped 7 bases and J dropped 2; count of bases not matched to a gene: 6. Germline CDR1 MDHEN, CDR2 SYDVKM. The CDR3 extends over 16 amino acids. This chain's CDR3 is CASTRTSGSFTDTQYF. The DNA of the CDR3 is TGTGCCAGCACAAGGACTAGCGGGAGTTTCACAGATACGCAGTATTTT.

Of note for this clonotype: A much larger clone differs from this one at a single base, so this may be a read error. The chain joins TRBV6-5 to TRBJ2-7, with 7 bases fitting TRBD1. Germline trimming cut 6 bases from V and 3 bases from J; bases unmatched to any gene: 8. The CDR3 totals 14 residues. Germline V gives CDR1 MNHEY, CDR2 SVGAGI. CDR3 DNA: TGTGCCAGCAGAGCCGACAGGGAAAACTACGAGCAGTACTTC. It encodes CASRADRENYEQYF.

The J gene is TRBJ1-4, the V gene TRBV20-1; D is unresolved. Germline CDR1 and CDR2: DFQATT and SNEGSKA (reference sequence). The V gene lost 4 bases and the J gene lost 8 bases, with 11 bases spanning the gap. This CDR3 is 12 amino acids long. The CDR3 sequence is CSATGLFEKLFF. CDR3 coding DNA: TGCAGTGCTACCGGATTGTTCGAAAAACTGTTTTTT.

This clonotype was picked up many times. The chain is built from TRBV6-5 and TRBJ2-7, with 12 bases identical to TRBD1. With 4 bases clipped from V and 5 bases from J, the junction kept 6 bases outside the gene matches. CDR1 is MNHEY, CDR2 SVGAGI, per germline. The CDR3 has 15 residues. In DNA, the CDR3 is TGTGCCAGCAGTTTGCGGGACAGGGGGCAGAACGAGCAGTACTTC. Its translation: CASSLRDRGQNEQYF.

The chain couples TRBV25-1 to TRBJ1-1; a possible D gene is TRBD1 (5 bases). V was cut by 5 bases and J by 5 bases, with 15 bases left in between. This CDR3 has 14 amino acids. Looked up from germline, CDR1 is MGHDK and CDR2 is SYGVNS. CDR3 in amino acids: CASSSDGGKTEAFF. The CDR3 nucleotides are TGTGCCAGCAGTTCCGATGGGGGGAAGACTGAAGCTTTCTTT.

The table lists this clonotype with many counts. The CDR3 DNA sequence: TGTGCCAGCAGTTATGTGGGGGAAAAACTGTTTTTT. It codes for CASSYVGEKLFF. The chain uses TRBV6-6 and TRBJ1-4, with unresolved D. The germline V gene has CDR1 MNHNY and CDR2 SVGAGI (reference sequence). Trimming removed 3 bases from V and 8 bases from J, with 7 bases in between. The CDR3 is made up of 12 amino acids.

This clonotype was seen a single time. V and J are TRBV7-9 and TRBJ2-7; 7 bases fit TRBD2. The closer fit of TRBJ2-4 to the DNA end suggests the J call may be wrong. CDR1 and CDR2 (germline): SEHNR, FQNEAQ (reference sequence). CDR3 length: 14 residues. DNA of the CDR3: TGTGCCAGCAGCCCCCTCGGGGGAGGGAACATTCAGTACTTC. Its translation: CASSPLGGGNIQYF.

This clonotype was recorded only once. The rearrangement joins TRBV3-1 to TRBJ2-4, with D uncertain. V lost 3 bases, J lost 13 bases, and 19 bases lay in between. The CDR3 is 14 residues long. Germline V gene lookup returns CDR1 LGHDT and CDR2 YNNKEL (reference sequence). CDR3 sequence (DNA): TGTGCCAGCAGCCAGGGTACAAACGTACTCAAGCAGTACTTC. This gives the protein CASSQGTNVLKQYF.

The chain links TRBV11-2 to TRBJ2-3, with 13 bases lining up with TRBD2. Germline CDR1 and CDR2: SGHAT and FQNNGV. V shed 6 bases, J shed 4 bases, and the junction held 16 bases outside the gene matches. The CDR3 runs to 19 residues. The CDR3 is CASSTKLGTSGTRADTQYF. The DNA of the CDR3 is TGTGCCAGCAGTACGAAGTTGGGGACTAGCGGGACCCGCGCAGATACGCAGTATTTT.

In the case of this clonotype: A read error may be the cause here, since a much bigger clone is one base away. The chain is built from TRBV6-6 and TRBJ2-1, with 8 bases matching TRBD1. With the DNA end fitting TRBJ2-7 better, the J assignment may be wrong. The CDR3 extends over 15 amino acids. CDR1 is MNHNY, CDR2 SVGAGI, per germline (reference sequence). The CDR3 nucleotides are TGTGCCAGCAGTTTGGTGGGACAGGCCTACAATGAGCAGTACTTC. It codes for CASSLVGQAYNEQYF.

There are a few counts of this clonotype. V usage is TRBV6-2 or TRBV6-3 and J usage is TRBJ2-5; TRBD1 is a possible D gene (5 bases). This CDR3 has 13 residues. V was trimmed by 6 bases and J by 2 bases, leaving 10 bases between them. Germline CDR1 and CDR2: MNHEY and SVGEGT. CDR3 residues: CASRTTAQETQYF. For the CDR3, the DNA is TGTGCCAGCAGAACGACAGCTCAAGAGACCCAGTACTTC.

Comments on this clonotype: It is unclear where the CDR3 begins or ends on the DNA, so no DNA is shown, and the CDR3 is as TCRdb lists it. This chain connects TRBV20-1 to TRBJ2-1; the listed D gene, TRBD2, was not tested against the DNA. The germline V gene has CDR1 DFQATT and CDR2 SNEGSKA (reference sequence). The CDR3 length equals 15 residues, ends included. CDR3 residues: CSARVASGNSGEQVF.

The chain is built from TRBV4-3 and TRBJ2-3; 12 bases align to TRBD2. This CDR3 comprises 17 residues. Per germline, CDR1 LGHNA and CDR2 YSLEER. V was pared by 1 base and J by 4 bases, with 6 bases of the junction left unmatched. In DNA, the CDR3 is TGCGCCAGCAGCCAAGCTTTCGCTAGCGGGAGGGCAGATACGCAGTATTTT. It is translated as CASSQAFASGRADTQYF.

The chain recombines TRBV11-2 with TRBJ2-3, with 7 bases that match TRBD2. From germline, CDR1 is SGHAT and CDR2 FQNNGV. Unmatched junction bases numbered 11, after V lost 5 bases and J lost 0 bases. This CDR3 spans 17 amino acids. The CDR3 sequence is CASSPSWRLASTDTQYF. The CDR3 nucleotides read TGTGCCAGCAGCCCCTCATGGCGACTAGCTAGCACAGATACGCAGTATTTT.

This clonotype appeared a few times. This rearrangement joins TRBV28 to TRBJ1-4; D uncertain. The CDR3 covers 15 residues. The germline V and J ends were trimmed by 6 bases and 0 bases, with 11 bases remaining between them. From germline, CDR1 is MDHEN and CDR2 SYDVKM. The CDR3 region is CASRPTAATNEKLFF. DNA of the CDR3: TGTGCCAGCAGGCCAACAGCTGCAACTAATGAAAAACTGTTTTTT.

The chain's CDR3 is CASGQGTEKLFF. CDR3 coding DNA: TGTGCCAGCGGGCAGGGCACTGAAAAACTGTTTTTT. V usage is TRBV12-3 or TRBV12-4 and J usage is TRBJ1-4; the D gene is possibly TRBD1 (5 bases). The germline V and J ends were trimmed by 8 bases and 7 bases, with 11 bases remaining between them. The length of the CDR3 is 12 residues.

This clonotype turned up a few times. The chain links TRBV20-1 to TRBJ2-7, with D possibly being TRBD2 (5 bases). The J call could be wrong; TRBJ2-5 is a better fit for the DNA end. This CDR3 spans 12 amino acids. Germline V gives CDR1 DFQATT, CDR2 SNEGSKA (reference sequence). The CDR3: CSAYSRGETQYF. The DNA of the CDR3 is TGCAGTGCCTACTCCCGGGGTGAGACCCAGTACTTC.

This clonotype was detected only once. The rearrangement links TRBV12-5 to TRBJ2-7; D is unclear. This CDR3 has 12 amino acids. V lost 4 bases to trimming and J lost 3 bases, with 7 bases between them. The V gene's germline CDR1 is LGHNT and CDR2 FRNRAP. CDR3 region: CASGSENYEQYF. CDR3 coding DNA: TGTGCTAGTGGTTCGGAAAACTACGAGCAGTACTTC.

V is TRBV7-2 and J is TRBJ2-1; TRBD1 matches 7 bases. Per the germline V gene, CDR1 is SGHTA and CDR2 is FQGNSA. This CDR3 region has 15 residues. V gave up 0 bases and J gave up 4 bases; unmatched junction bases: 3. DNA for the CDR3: TGTGCCAGCAGCTTAGCGCAGGGGGTTTACAATGAGCAGTTCTTC. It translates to CASSLAQGVYNEQFF.